The clone carrying this T cell receptor (beta chain) was seen many times. The CDR3 contains 14 residues. Per the germline V gene, CDR1 is GTSNPN and CDR2 is SVGIG (reference sequence). J lost 4 bases, V lost 4 bases, and 7 bases had no gene match. RNA transcripts were the template for amplifying TCR beta CDR3 regions. First-round RT-PCR of the TCR CDR3 relied on the HTBI primer set. TCRdb re-called the multiplex PCR reads through MiXCR, storing one row per CDR3 protein. The sample carries hundreds of thousands of distinct CDR3 sequences, about 15% recorded once. Across 18 months, stable Graves' hyperthyroidism was marked by no progression to ophthalmopathy. Isolation of PBMCs was performed on around 9.7 ml fresh peripheral blood. The data stem from a study of T cells in Graves' hyperthyroidism and ophthalmopathy.

Material: blood. The origin of this receptor is a woman aged 25 to 39 with Graves' hyperthyroidism. V gene TRBV30 combines with J gene TRBJ2-1, with TRBD1 matching 7 bases. CDR3 in amino acids: CAWILRGQYNEQFF. As DNA, the CDR3 is TGTGCCTGGATCCTGAGGGGACAGTACAATGAGCAGTTCTTC.